The next 12 T cell receptor beta chains were all read from a single sample in a study of T cells expressing NK-cell markers. TCRdb re-called the 5' RACE reads; one entry per CDR3 protein, DNA not given. The specimen's table records about 380,000 distinct CDR3 sequences. Sample: blood T cells: a sorted CD56 or NKG2C T cell subset, CD4+ or CD8+ T cells, or bulk PBMC T cells (not recorded which). The origin of the receptors is a man between 18 and 69 years old in good health.

V usage is TRBV27 and J usage is TRBJ2-7; the TCRdb call, TRBD1, lacks DNA for checking. The CDR3 sequence is 14 residues long. Germline V gives CDR1 MNHEY, CDR2 SMNVEV (reference sequence). CDR3 protein: CASSRPGASYEQYF.

The chain's CDR3 is CASATGRETQYF. V usage is TRBV5-1 and J usage is TRBJ2-5; there is no DNA to check the TCRdb D call of TRBD1. CDR1 and CDR2 (germline): SGHRS, YFSETQ. The CDR3 totals 12 residues.

The chain carries TRBV12-3 or TRBV12-4 and TRBJ2-3. The CDR3 contains 15 residues. CDR3 residues: CASSFRSLSTDTQYF.

The chain carries TRBV12-3 or TRBV12-4 and TRBJ1-1. The CDR3 consists of 13 residues. The CDR3 here is CASSAREGTEAFF.

The rearrangement joins TRBV7-2 to TRBJ1-5. CDR3 length: 15 amino acids. Germline CDR1 reads SGHTA; CDR2 reads FQGNSA. CDR3 amino acids: CASSAWYSPNQPQHF.

The V call is TRBV6-2 or TRBV6-3, the J call TRBJ2-1; the D gene TCRdb calls, TRBD2, cannot be checked with no DNA. Germline lookup yields CDR1 MNHEY and CDR2 SVGEGT. The CDR3 runs to 13 residues. This chain's CDR3 is CASTRTSYNEQFF.

The chain recombines TRBV5-1 with TRBJ2-1; the TCRdb call, TRBD2, lacks DNA for checking. CDR3 size: 17 residues. Looked up from germline, CDR1 is SGHRS and CDR2 is YFSETQ. CDR3 sequence: CASRAASGGAVEDEQFF. Variable domain in full (rest from reference TRBV5-1 and TRBJ2-1): KAGVTQTPRYLIKTRGQQVTLSCSPISGHRSVSWYQQTPGQGLQFLFEYFSETQRNKGNFPGRFSGRQFSNSRSEMNVSTLELGDSALYLCASRAASGGAVEDEQFFGPGTRLTVL.

V and J are TRBV20-1 and TRBJ1-1; the TCRdb call, TRBD1, lacks DNA for checking. The CDR3 has 17 residues. CDR1 and CDR2 from the germline V gene are DFQATT and SNEGSKA (reference sequence). CDR3 amino acids: CSARSARGQGKNTEAFF.

The V call is TRBV10-3, the J call TRBJ1-5. The CDR3 runs to 13 residues. Per germline, CDR1 ENHRY and CDR2 SYGVKD. This CDR3 reads CAISATNRQPQHF.

The chain carries TRBV7-9 and TRBJ2-1; as DNA is missing, the TRBD1 call by TCRdb cannot be tested. Germline V gene lookup returns CDR1 SEHNR and CDR2 FQNEAQ (reference sequence). The CDR3 is 14 amino acids. CDR3 protein: CASIKMGRANEQFF.

The J gene is TRBJ1-1, the V gene TRBV29-1; TCRdb's D gene call, TRBD1, goes unchecked for lack of DNA. Germline CDR1 SQVTM, CDR2 ANQGSEA. CDR3 length equals 13 residues. CDR3 loop: CSVRGVESTEAFF.

The CDR3 region is CASSATGTPRGTYEQYF. The V gene is TRBV5-1, the J gene TRBJ2-7; the TCRdb D gene call, TRBD1, has no DNA to confirm it. Per germline, CDR1 SGHRS and CDR2 YFSETQ. The CDR3 totals 17 residues.